Listed here is a single TCR beta chain. Its cognate antigen is unknown. The PCR made use of 60 Vbeta and 13 Jbeta primers. Produced via immunoSEQ multiplex PCR; TCRdb's table is partial and in-frame only. This sample has roughly 150,000 clones, with roughly 88% found just once. The data derive from a study of cytomegalovirus exposure and HLA in healthy donors. Broader study findings: When a later analysis compared HLA-associated TCR beta chains with equally common others, the HLA-associated chains turned out to be more clonally expanded and to have lower generation probabilities.

Trimming cost V 0 bases and J 5 bases, with 13 bases left between them. The CDR3 sequence is 15 residues long. In germline, CDR1 is SNHLY, CDR2 FYNNEI. This sequence originates from a boy aged 2 to 10 in good health and CMV-seronegative. The V and J genes are TRBV2 and TRBJ2-5; perhaps TRBD2 as D (5 bases). Sequenced input: PBMCs. DNA of the CDR3: TGTGCCAGCAGTGAAGCCGAGGGAGTAGGCGAGACCCAGTACTTC. This sequence encodes CASSEAEGVGETQYF.